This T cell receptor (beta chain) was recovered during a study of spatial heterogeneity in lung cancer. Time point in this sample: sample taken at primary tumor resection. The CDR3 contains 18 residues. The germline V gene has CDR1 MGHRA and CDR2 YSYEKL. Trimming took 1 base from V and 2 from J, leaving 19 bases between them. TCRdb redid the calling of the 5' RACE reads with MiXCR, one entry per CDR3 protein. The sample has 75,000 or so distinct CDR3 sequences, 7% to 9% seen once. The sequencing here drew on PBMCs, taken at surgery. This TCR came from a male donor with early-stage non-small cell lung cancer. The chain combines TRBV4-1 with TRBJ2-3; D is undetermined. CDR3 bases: TGCGCCAGCAGCCAAGTTCCGGTAAAGAGCAGACTCACAGATACGCAGTATTTT. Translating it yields CASSQVPVKSRLTDTQYF.